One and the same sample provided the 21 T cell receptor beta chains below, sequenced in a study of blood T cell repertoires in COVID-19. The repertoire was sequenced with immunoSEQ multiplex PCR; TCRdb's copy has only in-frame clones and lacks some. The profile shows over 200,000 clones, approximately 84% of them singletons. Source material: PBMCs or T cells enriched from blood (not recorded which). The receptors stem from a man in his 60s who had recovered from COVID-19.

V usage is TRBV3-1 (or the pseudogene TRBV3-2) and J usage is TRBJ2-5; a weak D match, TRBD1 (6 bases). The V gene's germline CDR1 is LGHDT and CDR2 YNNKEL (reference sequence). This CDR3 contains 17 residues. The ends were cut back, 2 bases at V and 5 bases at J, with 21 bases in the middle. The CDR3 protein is CASSQWWETGRGETQYF. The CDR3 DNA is TGTGCCAGCAGCCAATGGTGGGAAACGGGCAGGGGCGAGACCCAGTACTTC.

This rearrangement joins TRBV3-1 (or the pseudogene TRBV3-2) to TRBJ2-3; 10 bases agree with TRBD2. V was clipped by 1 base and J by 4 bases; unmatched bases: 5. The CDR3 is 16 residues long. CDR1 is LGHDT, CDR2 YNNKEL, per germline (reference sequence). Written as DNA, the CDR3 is TGTGCCAGCAGCCAAGCCCCTAGCGGGGGCCCAGATACGCAGTATTTT. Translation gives CASSQAPSGGPDTQYF.

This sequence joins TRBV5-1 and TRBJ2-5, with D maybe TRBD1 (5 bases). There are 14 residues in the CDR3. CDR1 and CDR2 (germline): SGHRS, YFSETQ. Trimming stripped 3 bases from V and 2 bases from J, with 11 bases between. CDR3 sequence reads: CASSWADRQETQYF. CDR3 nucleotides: TGCGCCAGCAGCTGGGCCGACAGACAAGAGACCCAGTACTTC.

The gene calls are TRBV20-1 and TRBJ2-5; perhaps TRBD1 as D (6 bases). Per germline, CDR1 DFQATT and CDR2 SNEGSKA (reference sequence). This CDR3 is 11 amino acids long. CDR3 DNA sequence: TGCTCACACAGGGATCGGGAGACCCAGTACTTC. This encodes CSHRDRETQYF.

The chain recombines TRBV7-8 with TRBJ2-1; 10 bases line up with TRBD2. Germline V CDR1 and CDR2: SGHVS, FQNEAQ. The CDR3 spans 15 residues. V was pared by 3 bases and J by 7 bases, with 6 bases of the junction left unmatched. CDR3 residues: CASSFPAGGGNEQFF. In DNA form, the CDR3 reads TGTGCCAGCAGCTTCCCAGCGGGGGGGGGAAATGAGCAGTTCTTC.

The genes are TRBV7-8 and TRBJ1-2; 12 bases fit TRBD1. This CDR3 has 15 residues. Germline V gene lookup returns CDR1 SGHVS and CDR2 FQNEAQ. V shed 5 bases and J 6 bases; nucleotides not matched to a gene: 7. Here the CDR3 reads CASSARDRGQDGYTF. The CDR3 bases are TGTGCCAGCAGCGCCCGGGACAGGGGGCAGGATGGCTACACCTTC.

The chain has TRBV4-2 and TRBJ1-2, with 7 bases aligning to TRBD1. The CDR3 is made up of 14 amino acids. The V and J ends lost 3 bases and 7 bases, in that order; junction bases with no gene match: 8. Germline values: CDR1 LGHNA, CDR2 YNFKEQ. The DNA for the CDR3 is TGTGCCAGCAGCCAGAGACAGGGCCAGGGTGGCTACACCTTC. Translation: CASSQRQGQGGYTF.

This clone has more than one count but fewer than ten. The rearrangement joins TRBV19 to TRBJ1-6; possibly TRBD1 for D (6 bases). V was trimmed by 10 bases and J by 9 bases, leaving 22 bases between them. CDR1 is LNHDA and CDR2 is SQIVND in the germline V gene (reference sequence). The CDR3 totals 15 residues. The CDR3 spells CANRRRGARRSPLHF. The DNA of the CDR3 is TGTGCCAACAGACGCCGGGGGGCAAGGCGTTCACCCCTCCACTTT.

The CDR3 region has the DNA TGCGCCAGCAGCCAAGATACACTAGCGGGGAGCTCCTACAATGAGCAGTTCTTC. Its protein is CASSQDTLAGSSYNEQFF. The chain uses TRBV4-1 and TRBJ2-1, with 10 bases that match TRBD2. The CDR3 extends over 18 amino acids. Trimming took 0 bases from V and 0 from J; bases not matched to a gene: 5. Germline CDR1 MGHRA, CDR2 YSYEKL.

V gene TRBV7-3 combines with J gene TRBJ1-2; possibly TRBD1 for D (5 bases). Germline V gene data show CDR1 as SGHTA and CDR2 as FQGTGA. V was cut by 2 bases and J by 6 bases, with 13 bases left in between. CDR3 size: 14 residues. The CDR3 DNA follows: TGTGCCAGCAGCTTAGGGGGAGGGTCGGATGGCTACACCTTC. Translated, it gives CASSLGGGSDGYTF. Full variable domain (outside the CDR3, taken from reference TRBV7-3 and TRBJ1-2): GAGVSQTPSNKVTEKGKYVELRCDPISGHTALYWYRQSLGQGPEFLIYFQGTGAADDSGLPNDRFFAVRPEGSVSTLKIQRTERGDSAVYLCASSLGGGSDGYTFGSGTRLTVV.

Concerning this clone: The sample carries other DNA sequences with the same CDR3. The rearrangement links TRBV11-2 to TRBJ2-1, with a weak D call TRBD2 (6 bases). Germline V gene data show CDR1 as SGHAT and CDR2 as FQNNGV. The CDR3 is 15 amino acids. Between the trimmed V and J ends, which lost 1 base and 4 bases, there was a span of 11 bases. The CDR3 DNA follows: TGTGCCAGCAGCTTAGTGGCGGGGAGTTACAATGAGCAGTTCTTC. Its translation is CASSLVAGSYNEQFF.

The CDR3 spells CAWKGRGRPTGELFF. The CDR3, as DNA: TGTGCCTGGAAGGGCAGGGGGCGCCCCACCGGGGAGCTGTTTTTT. The chain couples TRBV30 to TRBJ2-2; the match to TRBD1 covers 8 bases. This CDR3 spans 15 amino acids. In germline, CDR1 is GTSNPN, CDR2 SVGIG (reference sequence). Germline trimming cut 4 bases from V and 4 bases from J; bases unmatched to any gene: 8.

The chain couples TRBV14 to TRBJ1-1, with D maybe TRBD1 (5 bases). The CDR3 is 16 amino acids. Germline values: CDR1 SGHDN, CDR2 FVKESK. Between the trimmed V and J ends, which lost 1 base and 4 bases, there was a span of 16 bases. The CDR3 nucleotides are TGTGCCAGCAGCCAAGGCGGTCAGGGTAAGGTCACTGAAGCTTTCTTT. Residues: CASSQGGQGKVTEAFF.

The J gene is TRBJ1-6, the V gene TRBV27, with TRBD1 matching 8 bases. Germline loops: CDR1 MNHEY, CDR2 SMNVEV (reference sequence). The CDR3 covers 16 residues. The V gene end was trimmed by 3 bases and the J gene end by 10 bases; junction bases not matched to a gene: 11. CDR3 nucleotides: TGTGCCAGCAGTTTGGGGGTCGGGACAGGTCGATCACCCCTCCACTTT. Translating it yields CASSLGVGTGRSPLHF.

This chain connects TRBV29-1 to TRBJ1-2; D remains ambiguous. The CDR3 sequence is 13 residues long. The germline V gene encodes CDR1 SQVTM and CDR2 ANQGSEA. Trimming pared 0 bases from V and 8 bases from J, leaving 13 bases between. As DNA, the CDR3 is TGCAGCGTTGAAGAGGTTGGCCGGCGGGGCTACACCTTC. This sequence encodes CSVEEVGRRGYTF.

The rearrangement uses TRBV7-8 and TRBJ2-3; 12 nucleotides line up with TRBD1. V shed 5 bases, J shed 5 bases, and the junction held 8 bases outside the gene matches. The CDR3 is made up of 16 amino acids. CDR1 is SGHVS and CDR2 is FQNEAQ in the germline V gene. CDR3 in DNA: TGTGCCAGCAGCCCCCAGGGACAGGGGGCGAGAGATACGCAGTATTTT. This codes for CASSPQGQGARDTQYF.

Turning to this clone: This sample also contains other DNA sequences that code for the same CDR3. The chain's CDR3 is CASSETGYGYTF. DNA of the CDR3: TGTGCCAGCAGTGAGACAGGGTATGGCTACACCTTC. J is TRBJ1-2 and V is TRBV6-1, with TRBD1 matching over 7 bases. The CDR3 spans 12 residues. The junction had 0 bases not matched to a gene; V was cut back by 3 bases and J by 5 bases. The germline V gene encodes CDR1 MNHNS and CDR2 SASEGT.

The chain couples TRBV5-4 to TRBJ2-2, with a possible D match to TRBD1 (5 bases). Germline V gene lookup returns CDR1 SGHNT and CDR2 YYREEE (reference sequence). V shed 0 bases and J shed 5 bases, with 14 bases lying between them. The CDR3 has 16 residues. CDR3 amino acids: CASSLEVGRVTGELFF. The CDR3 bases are TGTGCCAGCAGCTTGGAGGTGGGGCGCGTTACCGGGGAGCTGTTTTTT.

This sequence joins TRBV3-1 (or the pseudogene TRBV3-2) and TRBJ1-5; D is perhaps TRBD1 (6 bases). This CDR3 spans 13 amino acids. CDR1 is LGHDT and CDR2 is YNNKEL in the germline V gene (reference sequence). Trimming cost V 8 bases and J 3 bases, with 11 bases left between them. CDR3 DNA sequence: TGTGCCAGCGCACAGGGCAACAATCAGCCCCAGCATTTT. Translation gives CASAQGNNQPQHF.

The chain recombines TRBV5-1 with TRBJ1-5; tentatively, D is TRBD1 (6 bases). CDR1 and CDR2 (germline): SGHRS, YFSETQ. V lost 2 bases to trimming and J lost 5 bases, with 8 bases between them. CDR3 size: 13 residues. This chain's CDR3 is CASSLQGDQPQHF. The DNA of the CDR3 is TGCGCCAGCAGCTTACAGGGCGATCAGCCCCAGCATTTT.

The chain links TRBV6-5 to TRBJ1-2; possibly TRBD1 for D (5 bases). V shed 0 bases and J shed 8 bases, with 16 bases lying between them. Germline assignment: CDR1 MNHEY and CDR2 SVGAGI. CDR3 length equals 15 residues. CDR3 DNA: TGTGCCAGCAGTTACTCGCCCTGGGGGGTCCTCGGCTACACCTTC. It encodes CASSYSPWGVLGYTF.